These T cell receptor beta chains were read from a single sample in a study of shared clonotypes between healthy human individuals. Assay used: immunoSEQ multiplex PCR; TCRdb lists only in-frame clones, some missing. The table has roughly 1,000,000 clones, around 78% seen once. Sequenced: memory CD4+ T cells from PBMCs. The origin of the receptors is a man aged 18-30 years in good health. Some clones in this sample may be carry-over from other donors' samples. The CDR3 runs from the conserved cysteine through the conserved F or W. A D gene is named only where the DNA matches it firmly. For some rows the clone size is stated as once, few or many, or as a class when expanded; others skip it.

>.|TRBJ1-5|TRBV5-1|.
TGCGCCAGCAGCGCTTTAGGACAGCCCAATCAGCCCCAGCATTTT
CASSALGQPNQPQHF
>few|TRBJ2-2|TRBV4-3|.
TGCGCCAGCAGCCAAGAAGTTAAGGGGGGAACCGGGGAGCTGTTTTTT
CASSQEVKGGTGELFF
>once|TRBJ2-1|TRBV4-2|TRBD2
TGTGCCAGCAGCCAAGATTGGGGAGGGTACAATGAGCAGTTCTTC
CASSQDWGGYNEQFF
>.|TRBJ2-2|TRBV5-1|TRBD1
TGCGCCAGCAGCCCCGGGACAGAGACCGGGGAGCTGTTTTTT
CASSPGTETGELFF
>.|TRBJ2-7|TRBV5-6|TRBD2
TGTGCCAGCAGCTCCCTGGCAGCGGGATCCCCCTACGAGCAGTACTTC
CASSSLAAGSPYEQYF
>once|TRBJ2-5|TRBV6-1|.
TGTGCCAGCAGTGCGGAAGGAGAGACCCAGTACTTC
CASSAEGETQYF
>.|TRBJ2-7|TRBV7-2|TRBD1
TGTGCCAGCAGCTTAGGGGACAGGCCCAATCCAAACTACTTC
CASSLGDRPNPNYF
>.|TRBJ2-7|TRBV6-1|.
TGTGCCAGCAGTGAAATAGGGCAGGGAGGCGAGCAGTACTTC
CASSEIGQGGEQYF
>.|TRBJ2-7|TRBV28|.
TGTGCCAGCAGTTTCGATACGATAGGGACGGCTACCTACGAGCAGTACTTC
CASSFDTIGTATYEQYF
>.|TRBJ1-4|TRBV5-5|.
TGTGCCAGCAGTCCCGGGTGGACTAATGAAAAACTGTTTTTT
CASSPGWTNEKLFF
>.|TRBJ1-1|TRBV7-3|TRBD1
TGTGCCAGCAGCATCGGAGGGGGGACAGCGAACACTGAAGCTTTCTTT
CASSIGGGTANTEAFF
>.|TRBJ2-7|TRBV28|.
TGTGCCAGCAGTTCCCCCAGGTCCACCCTTTCCTACGAGCAGTACTTC
CASSSPRSTLSYEQYF
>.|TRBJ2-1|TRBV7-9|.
TGTGCCAGCGGCGAGCACCATGAGCAGTTCTTC
CASGEHHEQFF
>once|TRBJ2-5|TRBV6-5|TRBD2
TGTGCCAGCAGTTACCCTTCGTCTAGCGGGAGCAAGACCCAGTACTTC
CASSYPSSSGSKTQYF
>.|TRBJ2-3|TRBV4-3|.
TGCGCCAGCAGCCAAGACGGGGGCGGCACAGATACGCAGTATTTT
CASSQDGGGTDTQYF
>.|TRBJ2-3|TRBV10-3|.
TGTGCCATCAGTGAGTCGAGGGCGGCCTCTAGCACAGATACGCAGTATTTT
CAISESRAASSTDTQYF